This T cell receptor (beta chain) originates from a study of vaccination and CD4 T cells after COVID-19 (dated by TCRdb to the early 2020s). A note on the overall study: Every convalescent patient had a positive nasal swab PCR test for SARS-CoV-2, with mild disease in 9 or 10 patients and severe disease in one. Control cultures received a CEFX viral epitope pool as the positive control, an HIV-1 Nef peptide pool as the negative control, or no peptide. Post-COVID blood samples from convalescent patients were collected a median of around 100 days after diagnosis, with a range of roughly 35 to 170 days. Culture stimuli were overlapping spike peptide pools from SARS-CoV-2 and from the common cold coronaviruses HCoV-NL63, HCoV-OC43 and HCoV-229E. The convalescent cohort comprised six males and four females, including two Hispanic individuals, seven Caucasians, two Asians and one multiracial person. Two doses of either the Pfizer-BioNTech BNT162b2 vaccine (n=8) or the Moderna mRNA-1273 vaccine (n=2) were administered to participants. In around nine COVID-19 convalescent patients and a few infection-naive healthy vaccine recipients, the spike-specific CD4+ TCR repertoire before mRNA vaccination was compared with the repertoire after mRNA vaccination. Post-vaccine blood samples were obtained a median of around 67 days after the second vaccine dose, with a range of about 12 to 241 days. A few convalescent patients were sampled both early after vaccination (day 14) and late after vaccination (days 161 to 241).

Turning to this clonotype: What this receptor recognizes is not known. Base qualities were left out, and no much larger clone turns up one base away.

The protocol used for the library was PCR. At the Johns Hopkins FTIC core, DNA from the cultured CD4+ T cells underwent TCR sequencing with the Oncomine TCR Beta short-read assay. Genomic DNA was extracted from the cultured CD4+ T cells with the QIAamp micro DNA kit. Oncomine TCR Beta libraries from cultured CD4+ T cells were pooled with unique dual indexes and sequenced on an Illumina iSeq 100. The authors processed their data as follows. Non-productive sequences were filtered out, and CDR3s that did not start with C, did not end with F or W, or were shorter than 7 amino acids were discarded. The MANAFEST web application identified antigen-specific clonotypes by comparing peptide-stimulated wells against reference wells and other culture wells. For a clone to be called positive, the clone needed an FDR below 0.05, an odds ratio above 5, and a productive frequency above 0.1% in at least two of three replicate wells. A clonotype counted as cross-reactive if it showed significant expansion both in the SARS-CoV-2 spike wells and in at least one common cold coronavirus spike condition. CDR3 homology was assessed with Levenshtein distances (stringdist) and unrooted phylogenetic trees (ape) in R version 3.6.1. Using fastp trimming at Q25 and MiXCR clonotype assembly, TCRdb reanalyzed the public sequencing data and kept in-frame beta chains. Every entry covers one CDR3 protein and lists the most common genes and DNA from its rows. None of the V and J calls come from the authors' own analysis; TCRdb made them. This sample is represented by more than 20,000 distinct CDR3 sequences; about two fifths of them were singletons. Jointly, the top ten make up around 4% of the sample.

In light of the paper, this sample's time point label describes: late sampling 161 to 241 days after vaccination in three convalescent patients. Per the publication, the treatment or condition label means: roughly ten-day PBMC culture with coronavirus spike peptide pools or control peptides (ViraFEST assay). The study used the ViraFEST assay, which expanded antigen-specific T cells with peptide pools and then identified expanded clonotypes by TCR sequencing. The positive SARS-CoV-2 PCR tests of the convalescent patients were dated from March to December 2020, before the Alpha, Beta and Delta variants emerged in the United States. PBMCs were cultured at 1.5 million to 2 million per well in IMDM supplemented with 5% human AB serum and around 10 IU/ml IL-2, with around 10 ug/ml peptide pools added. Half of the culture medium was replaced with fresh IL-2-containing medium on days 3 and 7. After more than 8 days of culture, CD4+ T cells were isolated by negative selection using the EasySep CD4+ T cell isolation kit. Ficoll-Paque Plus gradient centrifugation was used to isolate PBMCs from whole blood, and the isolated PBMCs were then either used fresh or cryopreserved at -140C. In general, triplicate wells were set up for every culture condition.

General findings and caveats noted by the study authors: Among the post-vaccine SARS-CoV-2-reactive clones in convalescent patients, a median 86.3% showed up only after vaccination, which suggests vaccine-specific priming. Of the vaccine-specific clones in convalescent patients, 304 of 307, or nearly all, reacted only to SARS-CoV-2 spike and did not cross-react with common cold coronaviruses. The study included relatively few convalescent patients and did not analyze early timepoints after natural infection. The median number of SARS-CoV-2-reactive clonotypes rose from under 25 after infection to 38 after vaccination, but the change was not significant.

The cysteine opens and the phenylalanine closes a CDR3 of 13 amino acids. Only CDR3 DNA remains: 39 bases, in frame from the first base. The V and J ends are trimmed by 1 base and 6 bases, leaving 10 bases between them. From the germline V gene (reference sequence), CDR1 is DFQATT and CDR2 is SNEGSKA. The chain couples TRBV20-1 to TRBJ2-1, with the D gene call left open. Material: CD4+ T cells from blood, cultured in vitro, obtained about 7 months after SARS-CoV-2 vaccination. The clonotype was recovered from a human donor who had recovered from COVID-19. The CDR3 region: CSARVSGPNEQFF. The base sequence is TGCAGTGCTAGAGTTTCTGGCCCCAATGAGCAGTTCTTC.